This T cell receptor (beta chain) originates from a study of blood T cell repertoires in COVID-19. Overall study: Acute-phase and convalescent COVID-19 samples originated in the United States, Italy and Spain. From T cells, B-cell-depleted T cells, or PBMCs came the material, which was cDNA or gDNA.

In the study's own analysis: Reference gene primer amplification yielded estimated nucleated cell counts. The assay was immunoSEQ multiplex PCR, and TCRdb's table has in-frame clones only and misses some. That table furnishes V, J and clone size, whereas the DNA furnished D and trimming. This table has tens of thousands of clones, around 86% appearing once. Material for sequencing was peripheral blood. This receptor was identified in a man between 50 and 59 years old with active or convalescent COVID-19.

The CDR3 region is CASSLDGGRDTEAFF. DNA for the CDR3: TGCGCCAGCAGCTTGGATGGAGGGAGGGACACTGAAGCTTTCTTT. This chain uses TRBV5-1 with TRBJ1-1; D not certain. CDR3 size: 15 residues. V was shortened by 0 bases and J by 3 bases, with 12 bases between the two germline ends. Germline CDR1 and CDR2: SGHRS and YFSETQ.